One sample yielded the 23 T cell receptor beta chains listed below, sequenced in a study of blood T cells in healthy people across ages. A second 7 to 11 cycle PCR used barcoded and J-beta primers. TCRdb analysed the 5' RACE reads with MiXCR anew, one entry per CDR3 protein. The table lists under 1,100,000 distinct CDR3 sequences, roughly a quarter of them singletons. These data are also associated with another study on T cells of mothers and their children.

Sequenced input: blood. These TCRs come from a girl aged 2-9 years in good health.

V usage is TRBV24-1 and J usage is TRBJ2-1; D gene ambiguous. Germline CDR1 reads KGHDR; CDR2 reads SFDVKD. This CDR3 region has 13 residues. V was cut by 6 bases and J by 7 bases, with 12 bases left in between. CDR3 amino acids: CATSTPLGNEQFF. CDR3 DNA: TGTGCCACCAGTACCCCGTTGGGGAATGAGCAGTTCTTC.

This clonotype has a handful of counts. Here the CDR3 reads CAISESIDEGTQYF. As DNA, the CDR3 is TGTGCCATCAGTGAGTCGATTGATGAGGGGACCCAGTACTTC. This sequence joins TRBV10-3 and TRBJ2-1; D is possibly TRBD2 (5 bases). The DNA end is a closer match to TRBJ2-5, so the J assignment may be wrong. This CDR3 has 14 amino acids. CDR1 is ENHRY, CDR2 SYGVKD, per germline.

In its sample, this clonotype was seen a few times. J is TRBJ2-5 and V is TRBV2; D remains unclear. Between the trimmed V and J ends, which lost 5 bases and 1 base, there was a span of 14 bases. The length of the CDR3 is 15 residues. Germline-derived CDR1 and CDR2 are SNHLY and FYNNEI. For the CDR3, the DNA is TGTGCCAGCAGTCCGAACAGCCTCCCCCAAGAGACCCAGTACTTC. It is translated as CASSPNSLPQETQYF.

This clonotype turned up a few times. The chain employs TRBV6-6 and TRBJ1-1; 7 nucleotides match TRBD1. Germline CDR1 and CDR2: MNHNY and SVGAGI (reference sequence). The CDR3 is 16 amino acids. Trimming removed 4 bases from V and 1 base from J; junction bases left unmatched: 9. In nucleotides, the CDR3 is TGTGCCAGCAGTTCCCCGGGACAGCATACGAACACTGAAGCTTTCTTT. Its protein product is CASSSPGQHTNTEAFF.

The V call is TRBV12-3 or TRBV12-4, the J call TRBJ2-5, with D perhaps matching TRBD1 (7 bases). There are 17 residues in the CDR3. V was clipped by 1 base and J by 5 bases, with 20 bases between them. CDR3 bases: TGTGCCAGCAGTTTAGGCTCGGAGGGGGCGAGGGGTGAGACCCAGTACTTC. Its translation: CASSLGSEGARGETQYF.

V usage is TRBV7-3 and J usage is TRBJ2-1; 11 nucleotides align to TRBD2. Losses at the gene ends were 4 bases for V and 2 bases for J; bases not matched to a gene: 4. This CDR3 is built from 16 residues. CDR1 is SGHTA and CDR2 is FQGTGA in the germline V gene. As DNA, the CDR3 is TGTGCCAGCAGCTCCACTAGCGGGGGAGCCTACAATGAGCAGTTCTTC. It yields the protein CASSSTSGGAYNEQFF. Full variable domain (missing parts from reference TRBV7-3 and TRBJ2-1): GAGVSQTPSNKVTEKGKYVELRCDPISGHTALYWYRQSLGQGPEFLIYFQGTGAADDSGLPNDRFFAVRPEGSVSTLKIQRTERGDSAVYLCASSSTSGGAYNEQFFGPGTRLTVL.

This clonotype was seen a single time. This CDR3 reads CASERASSYNEQFF. The CDR3, as DNA: TGTGCCAGCGAAAGGGCGAGCTCCTACAATGAGCAGTTCTTC. The chain carries TRBV12-3 or TRBV12-4 and TRBJ2-1, with unresolved D. This CDR3 has 14 amino acids. V was trimmed by 8 bases and J by 0 bases, leaving 11 bases between them.

J is TRBJ2-1 and V is TRBV5-1; D not resolved. Trimming shortened V by 4 bases and J by 6 bases, and 11 bases separated the two germline ends. The CDR3 is 13 amino acids. CDR1 and CDR2 (germline): SGHRS, YFSETQ. CDR3 in DNA: TGCGCCAGCAGCGTGGCCCCCCTCAATGAGCAGTTCTTC. Encoded protein: CASSVAPLNEQFF. Looking up the rest from reference TRBV5-1 and TRBJ2-1 gives the full variable domain: KAGVTQTPRYLIKTRGQQVTLSCSPISGHRSVSWYQQTPGQGLQFLFEYFSETQRNKGNFPGRFSGRQFSNSRSEMNVSTLELGDSALYLCASSVAPLNEQFFGPGTRLTVL.

This clonotype was observed a few times. The CDR3 here is CSVERVVGYTF. CDR3 sequence (DNA): TGCAGCGTTGAAAGGGTGGTTGGCTACACCTTC. V gene TRBV29-1 combines with J gene TRBJ1-2; no clear D gene. This CDR3 is built from 11 residues. Germline-derived CDR1 and CDR2 are SQVTM and ANQGSEA. The V and J ends lost 2 bases and 7 bases respectively, with 8 bases between them.

The genes are TRBV20-1 and TRBJ2-3, with D hard to call. The CDR3 loop spans 11 amino acids. V shed 5 bases and J shed 8 bases, with 11 bases lying between them. Per the germline V gene, CDR1 is DFQATT and CDR2 is SNEGSKA (reference sequence). The CDR3 DNA reads TGCAGTGCTGCCGACGGCGGTACGCAGTATTTT. Amino acid sequence: CSAADGGTQYF.

This chain links TRBV28 with TRBJ2-3; 7 nucleotides agree with TRBD2. This CDR3 is built from 17 residues. CDR1 MDHEN and CDR2 SYDVKM come from the germline V gene. The V and J ends lost 4 bases and 0 bases, in that order; junction bases with no gene match: 10. CDR3 in amino acids: CASSSTLALASTDTQYF. The DNA for the CDR3 is TGTGCCAGCAGTTCGACACTAGCGCTTGCTAGCACAGATACGCAGTATTTT.

In this sample, this clonotype turned up a few times. This chain joins TRBV29-1 and TRBJ1-2; 8 bases fit TRBD1. CDR1 is SQVTM, CDR2 ANQGSEA, per germline. CDR3 length: 15 amino acids. With V trimmed by 3 bases and J by 3 bases, 9 bases remained unmatched. In DNA, the CDR3 is TGCAGCGTTGAGGGGGGCAGGGGGCACGACTATGGCTACACCTTC. This translates into CSVEGGRGHDYGYTF.

In its sample, this clonotype was seen a few times. The chain is built from TRBV2 and TRBJ2-1; no reliable D call. Trimming removed 1 base at V and 10 bases at J, with 17 bases between. CDR3 length equals 15 residues. CDR1 and CDR2 from the germline V gene are SNHLY and FYNNEI. This CDR3 is CASSEDQIVLGEQFF. The CDR3 nucleotides are TGTGCCAGCAGTGAAGATCAAATCGTCCTCGGGGAGCAGTTCTTC.

This clonotype has only a few counts. The conserved phenylalanine or tryptophan normally closing the CDR3 is absent here, so this likely arose from a read error. This sequence joins TRBV7-6 and TRBJ2-1; D is possibly TRBD2 (7 bases). CDR1 and CDR2 (germline): SGHVS, FNYEAQ. This CDR3 is 19 amino acids long. CDR3 protein: CASRSELWWAGEEGDEQFL. The CDR3 coding sequence is TGCGCCAGCAGGTCTGAGTTGTGGTGGGCGGGAGAAGAGGGGGATGAGCAGTTCCTC.

The chain is built from TRBV6-2 or TRBV6-3 and TRBJ2-3; no clear D. This CDR3 is built from 12 residues. Deletions cut 5 bases from V and 5 bases from J, with 8 bases between. Looked up from germline, CDR1 is MNHEY and CDR2 is SVGEGT. CDR3 nucleotides: TGTGCCAGCAGTACCTATGGAGATACGCAGTATTTT. Protein: CASSTYGDTQYF.

The J gene is TRBJ2-5, the V gene TRBV4-2; no reliable D call. This CDR3 region has 14 residues. The ends were cut back, 2 bases at V and 4 bases at J, with 11 bases in the middle. Germline V lookup: CDR1 LGHNA, CDR2 YNFKEQ. In DNA, the CDR3 is TGTGCCAGCAGCCAACACGTCGTTGGAGAGACCCAGTACTTC. Translation: CASSQHVVGETQYF.

V and J are TRBV6-5 and TRBJ2-7; 8 positions match TRBD1. The CDR3 runs 19 residues. The junction had 18 bases not matched to a gene; V was cut back by 0 bases and J by 5 bases. CDR1 is MNHEY and CDR2 is SVGAGI in the germline V gene. CDR3 sequence (DNA): TGTGCCAGCAGTTACTCGAAGGTTACCGGACAGGGTCAAAAGGACGAGCAGTACTTC. It yields the protein CASSYSKVTGQGQKDEQYF.

The chain joins TRBV6-6 to TRBJ2-1; D could derive from TRBD1 or TRBD2 (5 bases each). The CDR3 has 11 amino acids. CDR1 is MNHNY and CDR2 is SVGAGI in the germline V gene (reference sequence). V shed 4 bases and J shed 15 bases, with 13 bases lying between them. The CDR3 region has the DNA TGTGCCAGCAGTTCAGGGACCGGGTGGTTCTTC. It encodes CASSSGTGWFF.

The CDR3, as DNA: TGTGCCAGCAGAAACCGGGACCGGCGTTTGAATGGCTACACCTTC. Translating it yields CASRNRDRRLNGYTF. The V gene is TRBV6-6, the J gene TRBJ1-2, with D maybe TRBD1 (5 bases). The CDR3 sequence is 15 residues long. V was cut by 6 bases and J by 6 bases, with 20 bases left in between. Germline V gene data show CDR1 as MNHNY and CDR2 as SVGAGI (reference sequence).

This clonotype appeared a few times. The conserved final phenylalanine or tryptophan is absent from the CDR3, which likely points to a read error. The rearrangement joins TRBV7-9 to TRBJ2-2; D unresolved. The ends were cut back, 5 bases at V and 6 bases at J, with 13 bases in the middle. The CDR3 runs 14 residues. CDR1 and CDR2 (germline): SEHNR, FQNEAQ (reference sequence). The CDR3 DNA reads as TGTGCCAGCAGCAACCCCGACGGGCCCGGGGAGCTGTTTATT. Its translation: CASSNPDGPGELFI.

The chain is built from TRBV7-3 and TRBJ1-2; no clear D. This CDR3 comprises 15 residues. CDR1 is SGHTA and CDR2 is FQGTGA in the germline V gene. Trimming removed 4 bases from V and 2 bases from J, with 14 bases in between. Written as DNA, the CDR3 is TGTGCCAGCAGCTCCAAAAGGTCCGAGAACTATGGCTACACCTTC. This translates into CASSSKRSENYGYTF.

For this clonotype: Compared with germline, one end of the junction differs, possibly owing to a read error. The genes are TRBV29-1 and TRBJ2-5, with TRBD1 identical over 8 bases. There are 14 residues in the CDR3. Germline assignment: CDR1 SQVTM and CDR2 ANQGSEA. The CDR3 reads CSVPGGAIVETQCF. CDR3 sequence (DNA): TGCAGCGTCCCAGGGGGCGCGATTGTGGAGACCCAGTGCTTC.

The CDR3 is CASKTGTGSHGYTF. The CDR3 DNA is TGTGCCAGTAAAACCGGGACAGGGTCGCATGGCTACACCTTC. This sequence joins TRBV28 and TRBJ1-2; 9 nucleotides align to TRBD1. The CDR3 runs 14 residues. CDR1 and CDR2 (germline): MDHEN, SYDVKM. J gave up 6 bases and V 9 bases, and 11 bases lay outside the gene matches.